This TCR beta chain was profiled in a study of regulatory T cells in long-lasting Graves disease. Arm-PCR of CDR3 regions with iRepertoire HTBI primers generated TCR beta libraries. Via MiXCR, TCRdb re-called the multiplex PCR reads, giving one row per CDR3 protein. This table has hundreds of thousands of distinct CDR3 sequences, 15% to 20% appearing once. Described time point: newly diagnosed GD, antithyroid drugs for less than 3 months. After RNA was extracted from PBMCs, the TCR library was made from it. Trimming shortened V by 4 bases and J by 6 bases, and 15 bases separated the two germline ends. CDR3 length: 14 amino acids. Germline CDR1 reads SGHDN; CDR2 reads FVKESK. In this sample, this clonotype turned up many times. The same data also went into a second study, on T cells in Graves' hyperthyroidism and ophthalmopathy. Per that paper: Researchers ran a first-round RT-PCR on the TCR CDR3 using the HTBI primer set. Peripheral blood also featured most of the thyroid clonotypes expanded above 0.001.

The starting material was peripheral blood mononuclear cells (PBMCs), obtained at new diagnosis, from a patient treated with antithyroid drugs. This sequence originates from a woman under 40 with Graves disease. The rearrangement uses TRBV14 and TRBJ1-1, with D uncertain. The CDR3 spells CASSLIFGRAEAFF. The CDR3 DNA reads as TGTGCCAGCAGCCTAATTTTCGGACGCGCTGAAGCTTTCTTT.